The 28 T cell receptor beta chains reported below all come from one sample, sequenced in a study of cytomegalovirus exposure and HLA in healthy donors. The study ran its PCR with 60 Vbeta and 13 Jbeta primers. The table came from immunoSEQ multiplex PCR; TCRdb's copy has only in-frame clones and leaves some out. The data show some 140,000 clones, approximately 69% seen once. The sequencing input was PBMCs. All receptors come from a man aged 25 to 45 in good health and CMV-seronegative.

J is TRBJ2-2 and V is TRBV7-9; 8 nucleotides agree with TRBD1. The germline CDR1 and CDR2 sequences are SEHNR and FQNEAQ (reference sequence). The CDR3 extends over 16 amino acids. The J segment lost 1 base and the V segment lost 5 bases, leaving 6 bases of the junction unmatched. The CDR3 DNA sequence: TGTGCCAGCAGCCCTGGAGGACAGGGGAACACCGGGGAGCTGTTTTTT. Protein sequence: CASSPGGQGNTGELFF.

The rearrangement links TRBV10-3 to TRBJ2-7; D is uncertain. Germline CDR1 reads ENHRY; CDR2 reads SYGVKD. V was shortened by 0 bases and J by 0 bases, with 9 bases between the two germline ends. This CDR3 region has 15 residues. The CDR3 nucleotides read TGTGCCATCAGTGAGTCGCCAGCGAGCTCCTACGAGCAGTACTTC. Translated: CAISESPASSYEQYF.

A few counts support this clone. This chain's CDR3 is CATSRTGVGELFF. The CDR3 DNA sequence: TGTGCCACCAGCAGAACGGGGGTGGGGGAGCTGTTTTTT. The chain employs TRBV15 and TRBJ2-2, with D possibly matching TRBD2 (6 bases). This CDR3 has 13 residues. Per germline, CDR1 LNHNV and CDR2 YYDKDF (reference sequence). V was trimmed by 2 bases and J by 8 bases, leaving 9 bases between them.

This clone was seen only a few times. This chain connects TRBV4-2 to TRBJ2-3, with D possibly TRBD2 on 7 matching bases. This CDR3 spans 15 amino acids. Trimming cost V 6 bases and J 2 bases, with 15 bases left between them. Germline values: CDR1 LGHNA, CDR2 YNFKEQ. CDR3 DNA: TGTGCCAGCAGTGAGGGGGGGGCAAACACAGATACGCAGTATTTT. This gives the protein CASSEGGANTDTQYF.

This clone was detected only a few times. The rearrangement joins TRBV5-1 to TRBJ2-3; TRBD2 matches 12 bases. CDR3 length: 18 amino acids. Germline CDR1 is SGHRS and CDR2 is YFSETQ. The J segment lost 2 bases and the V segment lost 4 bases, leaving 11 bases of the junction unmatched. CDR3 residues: CASSPLTSGGPDTDTQYF. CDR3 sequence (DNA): TGCGCCAGCAGCCCCCTGACTAGCGGGGGACCCGACACAGATACGCAGTATTTT. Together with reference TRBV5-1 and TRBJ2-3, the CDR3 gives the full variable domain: KAGVTQTPRYLIKTRGQQVTLSCSPISGHRSVSWYQQTPGQGLQFLFEYFSETQRNKGNFPGRFSGRQFSNSRSEMNVSTLELGDSALYLCASSPLTSGGPDTDTQYFGPGTRLTVL.

The CDR3 is CASSLAGTQYF. CDR3 sequence (DNA): TGTGCCAGCAGCTTGGCCGGGACCCAGTACTTC. The chain combines TRBV5-6 with TRBJ2-5; no reliable D call. The germline gives CDR1 SGHDT, CDR2 YYEEEE. The CDR3 runs to 11 residues. V was cut by 0 bases and J by 7 bases, with 4 bases left in between.

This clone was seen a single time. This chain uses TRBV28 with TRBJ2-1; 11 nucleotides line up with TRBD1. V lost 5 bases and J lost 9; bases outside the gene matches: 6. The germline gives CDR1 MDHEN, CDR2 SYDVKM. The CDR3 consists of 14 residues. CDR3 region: CASSGRDRGSEQFF. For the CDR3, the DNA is TGTGCCAGCAGTGGCCGGGACAGGGGGAGTGAGCAGTTCTTC.

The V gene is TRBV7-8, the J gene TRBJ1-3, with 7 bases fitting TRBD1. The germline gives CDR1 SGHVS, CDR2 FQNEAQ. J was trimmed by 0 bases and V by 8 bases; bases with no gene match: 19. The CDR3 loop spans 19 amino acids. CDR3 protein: CASSPGRLTRQGSGNTIYF. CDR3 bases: TGTGCCAGCTCCCCTGGCAGACTAACCCGACAGGGCTCTGGAAACACCATATATTTT.

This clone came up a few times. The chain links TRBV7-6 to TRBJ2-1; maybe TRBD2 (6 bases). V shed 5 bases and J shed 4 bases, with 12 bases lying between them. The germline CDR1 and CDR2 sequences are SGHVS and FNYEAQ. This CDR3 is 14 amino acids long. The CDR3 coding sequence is TGTGCCAGCAGCGCACTGGGGACTTACAATGAGCAGTTCTTC. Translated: CASSALGTYNEQFF.

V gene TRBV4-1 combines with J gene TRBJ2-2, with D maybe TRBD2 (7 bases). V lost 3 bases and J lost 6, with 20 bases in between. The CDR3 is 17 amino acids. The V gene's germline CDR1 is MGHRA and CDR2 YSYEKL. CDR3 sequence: CASSQGFGGGASGELFF. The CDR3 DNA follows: TGCGCCAGCAGCCAGGGATTTGGAGGGGGGGCCTCCGGGGAGCTGTTTTTT.

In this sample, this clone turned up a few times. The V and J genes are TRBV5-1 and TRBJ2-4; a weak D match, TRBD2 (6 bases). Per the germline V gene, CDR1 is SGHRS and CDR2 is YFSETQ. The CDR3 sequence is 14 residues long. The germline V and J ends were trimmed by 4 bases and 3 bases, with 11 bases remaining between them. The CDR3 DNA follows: TGCGCCAGCAGCCCCATCGGGGGCAAAAACATTCAGTACTTC. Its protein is CASSPIGGKNIQYF.

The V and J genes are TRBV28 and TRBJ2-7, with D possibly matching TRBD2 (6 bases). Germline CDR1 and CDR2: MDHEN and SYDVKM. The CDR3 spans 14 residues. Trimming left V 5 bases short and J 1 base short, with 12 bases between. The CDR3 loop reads CASSPGDRSYEQYF. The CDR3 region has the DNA TGTGCCAGCAGTCCGGGGGACCGTTCCTACGAGCAGTACTTC.

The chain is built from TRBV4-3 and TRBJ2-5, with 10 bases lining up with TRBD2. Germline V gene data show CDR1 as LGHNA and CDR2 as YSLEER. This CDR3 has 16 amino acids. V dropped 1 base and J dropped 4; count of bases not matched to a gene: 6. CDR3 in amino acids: CASSQVAGGQGETQYF. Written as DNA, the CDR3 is TGCGCCAGCAGCCAAGTAGCGGGGGGCCAAGGAGAGACCCAGTACTTC.

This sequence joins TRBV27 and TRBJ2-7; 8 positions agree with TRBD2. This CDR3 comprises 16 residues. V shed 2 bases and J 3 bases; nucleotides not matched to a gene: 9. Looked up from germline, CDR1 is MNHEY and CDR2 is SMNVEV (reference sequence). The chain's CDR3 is CASSLIVREGNYEQYF. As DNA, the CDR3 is TGTGCCAGCAGTTTAATAGTCCGGGAGGGGAACTACGAGCAGTACTTC.

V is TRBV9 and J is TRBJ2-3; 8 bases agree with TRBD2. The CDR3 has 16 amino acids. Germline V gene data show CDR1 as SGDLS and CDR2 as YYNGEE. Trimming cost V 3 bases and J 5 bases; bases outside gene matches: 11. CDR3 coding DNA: TGTGCCAGCAGCGCCCGGCCCGGGGGGGCCGGAGATACGCAGTATTTT. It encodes CASSARPGGAGDTQYF.

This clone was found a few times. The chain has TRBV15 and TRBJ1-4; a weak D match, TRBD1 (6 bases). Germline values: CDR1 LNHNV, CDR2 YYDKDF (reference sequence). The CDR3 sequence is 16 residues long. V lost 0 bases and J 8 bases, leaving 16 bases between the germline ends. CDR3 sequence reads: CATSRDPGGRGEKLFF. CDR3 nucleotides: TGTGCCACCAGCAGAGATCCCGGGGGGCGCGGGGAAAAACTGTTTTTT.

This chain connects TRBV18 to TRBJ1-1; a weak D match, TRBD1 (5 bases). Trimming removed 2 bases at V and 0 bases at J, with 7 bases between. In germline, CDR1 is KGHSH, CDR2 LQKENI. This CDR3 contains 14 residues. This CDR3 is CASSPETVNTEAFF. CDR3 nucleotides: TGTGCCAGCTCACCAGAGACAGTGAACACTGAAGCTTTCTTT.

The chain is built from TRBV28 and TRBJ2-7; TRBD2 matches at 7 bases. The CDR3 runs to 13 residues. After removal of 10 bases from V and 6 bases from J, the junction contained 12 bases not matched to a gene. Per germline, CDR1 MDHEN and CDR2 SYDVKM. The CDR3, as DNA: TGTGCCACCGGGGGGTCTGGCGGTTCCGAGCAGTACTTC. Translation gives CATGGSGGSEQYF.

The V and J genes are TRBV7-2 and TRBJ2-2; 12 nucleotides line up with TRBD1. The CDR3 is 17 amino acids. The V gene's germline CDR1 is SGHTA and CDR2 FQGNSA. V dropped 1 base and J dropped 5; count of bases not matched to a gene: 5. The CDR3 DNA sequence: TGTGCCAGCAGCTTAGAGGGACAGGGGGCGTTTACCGGGGAGCTGTTTTTT. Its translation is CASSLEGQGAFTGELFF.

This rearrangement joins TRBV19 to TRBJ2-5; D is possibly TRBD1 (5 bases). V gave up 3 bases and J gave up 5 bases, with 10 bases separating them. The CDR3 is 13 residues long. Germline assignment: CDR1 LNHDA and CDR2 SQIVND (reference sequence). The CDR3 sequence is CASSMGRAETQYF. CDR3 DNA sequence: TGTGCCAGTAGTATGGGCAGGGCCGAGACCCAGTACTTC.

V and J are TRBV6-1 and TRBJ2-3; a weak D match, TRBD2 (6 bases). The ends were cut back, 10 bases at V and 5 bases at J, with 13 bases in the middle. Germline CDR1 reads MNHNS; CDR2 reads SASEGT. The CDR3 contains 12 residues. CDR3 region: CATRLGGDTQYF. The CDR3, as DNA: TGTGCCACCCGTTTGGGGGGAGATACGCAGTATTTT.

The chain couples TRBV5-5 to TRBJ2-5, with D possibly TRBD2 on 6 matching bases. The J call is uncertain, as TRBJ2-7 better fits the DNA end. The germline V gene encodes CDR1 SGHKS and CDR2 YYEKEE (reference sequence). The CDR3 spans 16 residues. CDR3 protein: CASSLRAGQTSYEQYF. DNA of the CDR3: TGTGCCAGCAGCTTGAGGGCGGGGCAGACTTCCTACGAGCAGTACTTC.

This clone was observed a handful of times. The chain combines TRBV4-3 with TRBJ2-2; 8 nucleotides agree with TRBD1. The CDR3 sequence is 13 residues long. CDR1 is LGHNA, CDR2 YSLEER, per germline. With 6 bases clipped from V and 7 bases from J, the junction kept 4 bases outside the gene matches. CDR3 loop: CASRGQGGGELFF. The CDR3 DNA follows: TGCGCCAGCAGAGGACAGGGTGGCGGGGAGCTGTTTTTT.

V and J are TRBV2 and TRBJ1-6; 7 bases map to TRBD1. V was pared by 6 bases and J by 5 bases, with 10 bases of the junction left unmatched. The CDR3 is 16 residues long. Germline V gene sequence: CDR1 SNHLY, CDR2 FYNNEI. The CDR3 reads CASRKKGTDHNSPLHF. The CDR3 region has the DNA TGTGCCAGCAGGAAAAAAGGGACAGACCATAATTCACCCCTCCACTTT.

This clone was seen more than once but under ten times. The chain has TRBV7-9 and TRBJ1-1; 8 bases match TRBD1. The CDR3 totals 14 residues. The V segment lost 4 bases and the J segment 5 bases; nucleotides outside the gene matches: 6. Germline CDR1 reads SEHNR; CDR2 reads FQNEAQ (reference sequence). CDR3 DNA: TGTGCCAGCAGCTCAACAGGGGGATGGACTGAAGCTTTCTTT. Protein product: CASSSTGGWTEAFF.

Here the CDR3 reads CASTRTALAKNIQYF. The CDR3 DNA reads TGTGCCAGCACAAGGACAGCACTAGCCAAAAACATTCAGTACTTC. This chain uses TRBV2 with TRBJ2-4, with a possible D match to TRBD1 (6 bases). CDR1 is SNHLY, CDR2 FYNNEI, per germline. Deletions cut 7 bases from V and 0 bases from J, with 13 bases between. The CDR3 covers 15 residues.

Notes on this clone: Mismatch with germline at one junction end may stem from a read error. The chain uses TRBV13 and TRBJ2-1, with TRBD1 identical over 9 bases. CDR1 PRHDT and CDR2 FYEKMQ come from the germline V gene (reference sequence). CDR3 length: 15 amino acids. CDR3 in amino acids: CASSSGTGNYNEQFF. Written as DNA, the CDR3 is TGTGCCAGCAGTTCCGGGACAGGGAATTACAATGAACAGTTCTTC.

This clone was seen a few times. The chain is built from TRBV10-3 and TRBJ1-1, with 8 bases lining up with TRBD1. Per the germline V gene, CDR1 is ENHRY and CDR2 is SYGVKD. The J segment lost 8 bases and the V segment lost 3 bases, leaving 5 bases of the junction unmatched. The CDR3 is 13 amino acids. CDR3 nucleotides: TGTGCCATCAGTGACCCTAGGGACAGGGAAGCTTTCTTT. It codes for CAISDPRDREAFF.